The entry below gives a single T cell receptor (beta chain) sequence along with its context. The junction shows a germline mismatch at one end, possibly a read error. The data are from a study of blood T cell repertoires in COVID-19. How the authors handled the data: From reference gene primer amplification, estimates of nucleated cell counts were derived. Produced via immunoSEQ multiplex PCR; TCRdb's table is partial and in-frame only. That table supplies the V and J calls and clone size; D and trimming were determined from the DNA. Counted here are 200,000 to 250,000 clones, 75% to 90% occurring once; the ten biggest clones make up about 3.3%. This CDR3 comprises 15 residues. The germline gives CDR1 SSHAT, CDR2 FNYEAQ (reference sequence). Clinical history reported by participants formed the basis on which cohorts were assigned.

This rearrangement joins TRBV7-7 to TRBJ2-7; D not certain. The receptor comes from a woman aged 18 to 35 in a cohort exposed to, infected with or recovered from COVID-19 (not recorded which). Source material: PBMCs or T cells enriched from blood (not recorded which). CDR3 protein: CASSFRLEDAYEQYF. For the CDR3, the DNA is TGTGCTAGCAGCTTCCGGCTAGAGGATGCCTACGAGCAGTACTTC. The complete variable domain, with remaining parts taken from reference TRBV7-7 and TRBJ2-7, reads GAGVSQSPRYKVTKRGQDVTLRCDPISSHATLYWYQQALGQGPEFLTYFNYEAQPDKSGLPSDRFSAERPEGSISTLTIQRTEQRDSAMYRCASSFRLEDAYEQYFGPGTRLTVT.